The present entry profiles one TCR beta chain with its context. What it binds is unknown. Sequencing was performed with immunoSEQ multiplex PCR; in TCRdb, only in-frame clones are kept and a portion is missing. The table records about 220,000 clones, around nine tenths of them present only once. This sample was included in a study of cytomegalovirus exposure and HLA in healthy donors. On the study more broadly: The roughly 110 validation repertoires were produced on the same platform as the 650 to 800 repertoires of the first cohort. This was reported in a later analysis.

Study findings and constraints: In vitro testing confirmed a few CMV-associated chains as specific for CMV antigens. There were some public TCRs occurring in many donors, but most TCR sequences were rare. The study put 150 to 200 TCR beta chains on its list as cytomegalovirus-associated.

The sequenced sample was PBMCs. The clonotype was recovered from a man younger than 35 in good health and CMV-seronegative.

CDR3 coding DNA: TGCGCCAGCAGCCAATTAGAAAGGGGTGAGCAGTTCTTC. Translated, it gives CASSQLERGEQFF. J is TRBJ2-1 and V is TRBV4-3; tentatively, D is TRBD1 (5 bases). Per germline, CDR1 LGHNA and CDR2 YSLEER. The CDR3 consists of 13 residues. V lost 2 bases and J 9 bases, leaving 11 bases between the germline ends.